This TCR beta chain was identified during a study of T cells after yellow fever vaccination. TCRdb fed the 5' RACE reads into MiXCR, producing one record per CDR3 protein. The sample shows 300,000 to 400,000 distinct CDR3 sequences, over 8% of them seen only once. Trimming took 5 bases from V and 4 from J, leaving 12 bases between them. The CDR3 runs to 14 residues. CDR1 is KGHSH and CDR2 is LQKENI in the germline V gene. The clonotype comes from a man younger than 35 who received the YFV17D yellow fever vaccine. The sample here was PBMCs, taken on the day of the first yellow fever vaccination. V and J are TRBV18 and TRBJ1-5, with D possibly matching TRBD1 (6 bases). The CDR3 here is CASSYRAINQPQHF. The DNA of the CDR3 is TGTGCCAGCTCATACAGGGCAATAAATCAGCCCCAGCATTTT.